Listed below are T cell receptor beta chains from one sample, sequenced in a study of shared clonotypes between healthy human individuals. Clones were read by immunoSEQ multiplex PCR, and TCRdb kept only the in-frame ones, dropping some. Altogether roughly 2 million clones are present, roughly 95% being singletons, with the ten largest covering 0.85% to 1.3%. The sequenced sample was naive CD8+ T cells sorted from blood. The receptors shown here come from a man between 18 and 29 years old in good health. Each CDR3 is given with its conserved first and last residue. Fields, in order: V gene, clone size, D gene, J gene, CDR3 DNA, CDR3 protein. D genes are given only for firm matches. Only some rows state a clone size, as once, few, many or a class for expanded clones.

V: TRBV6-5
size: NA
D: TRBD1
J: TRBJ2-1
DNA: TGTGCCAGCAGTGCGGGGACAGGGAATGAGCAGTTCTTC
CDR3: CASSAGTGNEQFF

V: TRBV7-8
size: once
D: NA
J: TRBJ2-7
DNA: TGTGCCAGCAGCTTACCGGAGAGCCCTTACGAGCAGTACTTC
CDR3: CASSLPESPYEQYF

V: TRBV13
size: once
D: NA
J: TRBJ2-7
DNA: TGTGCCAGCAGCTTAGAGAGGGACGAGCAGTACTTC
CDR3: CASSLERDEQYF

V: TRBV4-2
size: NA
D: TRBD1
J: TRBJ1-1
DNA: TGTGCCAGCAGCCCACCAAGGACAGGACACAACACTGAAGCTTTCTTT
CDR3: CASSPPRTGHNTEAFF

V: TRBV27
size: NA
D: NA
J: TRBJ1-4
DNA: TGTGCCAGCAGTTTATCATTTGGCGGTAATGAAAAACTGTTTTTT
CDR3: CASSLSFGGNEKLFF

V: TRBV5-6
size: few
D: NA
J: TRBJ2-7
DNA: TGTGCCAGCAGCTCGGCCCTAACCTACGAGCAGTACTTC
CDR3: CASSSALTYEQYF

V: TRBV6-1
size: once
D: TRBD1
J: TRBJ2-7
DNA: TGTGCCAGCAAAGATCCGGGACAGGGGGCATACGAGCAGTACTTC
CDR3: CASKDPGQGAYEQYF

V: TRBV28
size: NA
D: NA
J: TRBJ2-7
DNA: TGTGCCAGCAGCGCCCAGGGATTGAACGAGCAGTACTTC
CDR3: CASSAQGLNEQYF

V: TRBV12-2
size: NA
D: NA
J: TRBJ1-6
DNA: TGTGCAAGTCGCCGATCCGGGACAGCTAATTCACCCCTCCACTTT
CDR3: CASRRSGTANSPLHF

V: TRBV2
size: NA
D: NA
J: TRBJ1-5
DNA: TGTGCCAGCAGTGAAGCTTACATCGAGGTGTTTCAGCCCCAGCATTTT
CDR3: CASSEAYIEVFQPQHF

V: TRBV9
size: NA
D: NA
J: TRBJ1-4
DNA: TGTGCCAGCAGCGTAGAACGGTCTAATGAAAAACTGTTTTTT
CDR3: CASSVERSNEKLFF

V: TRBV27
size: NA
D: TRBD1
J: TRBJ2-7
DNA: TGTGCCAGCAGTTTCTTTGGGACAGCGTTCTCCTACGAGCAGTACTTC
CDR3: CASSFFGTAFSYEQYF

V: TRBV27
size: NA
D: NA
J: TRBJ2-7
DNA: TGTGCCAGCAGTTTTATTCCCTTGGGCAGCTACGAGCAGTACTTC
CDR3: CASSFIPLGSYEQYF

V: TRBV5-1
size: NA
D: NA
J: TRBJ1-1
DNA: TGCGCCAGCAGCTCCGGGGGCCTCGAGGGGACTGAAGCTTTCTTT
CDR3: CASSSGGLEGTEAFF

V: TRBV7-9
size: NA
D: NA
J: TRBJ2-1
DNA: TGTGCCAGCAGCTTATCTTCGGCAGGAAATTCCCTCGAAGGTGAGCAGTTCTTC
CDR3: CASSLSSAGNSLEGEQFF

V: TRBV14
size: NA
D: TRBD2
J: TRBJ2-1
DNA: TGTGCCAGCAGCCTAAACCGGGGGGACTCCTACAATGAGCAGTTCTTC
CDR3: CASSLNRGDSYNEQFF

V: TRBV11-2
size: NA
D: TRBD1
J: TRBJ2-7
DNA: TGTGCCAGCAGCTTCGACAGGGTCTACGAGCAGTACTTC
CDR3: CASSFDRVYEQYF

V: TRBV2
size: NA
D: TRBD2
J: TRBJ2-7
DNA: TGTGCCACGGCTAGCGGTTCCTACGAGCAGTACTTC
CDR3: CATASGSYEQYF

V: TRBV7-9
size: NA
D: TRBD2
J: TRBJ2-5
DNA: TGTGCCAGCAGCTTGGGACTAAACTACGGGGAGACCCAGTACTTC
CDR3: CASSLGLNYGETQYF

V: TRBV21-1
size: NA
D: NA
J: TRBJ1-1
DNA: TGTGCCAGCAGCCCACCCGGGCCTGAGGCCTTGGACACTGAAGCTTTCTTT
CDR3: CASSPPGPEALDTEAFF

V: TRBV27
size: NA
D: TRBD1
J: TRBJ2-5
DNA: TGTGCCAGCAGCTGGGACAGCCAAGAGACCCAGTACTTC
CDR3: CASSWDSQETQYF

V: TRBV7-9
size: NA
D: TRBD1
J: TRBJ1-2
DNA: TGTGCCAGCAGCCCCTTGACAGGGAATGGCTTCGACTACACCTTC
CDR3: CASSPLTGNGFDYTF

V: TRBV4-2
size: NA
D: TRBD2
J: TRBJ2-1
DNA: TGTGCCAGCAGCCAAGGCGCTAGCGGGGGGCGATACAATGAGCAGTTCTTC
CDR3: CASSQGASGGRYNEQFF

V: TRBV6-1
size: NA
D: TRBD2
J: TRBJ2-7
DNA: TGTGCCAGTAGTCCGGGGCGGGGGACCTCCTACGAGCAGTACTTC
CDR3: CASSPGRGTSYEQYF

V: TRBV4-3
size: NA
D: NA
J: TRBJ2-7
DNA: TGCGCCAGCAGCCCCTTCGGCGGTCCCTACGAGCAGTACTTC
CDR3: CASSPFGGPYEQYF

V: TRBV28
size: once
D: TRBD1
J: TRBJ1-3
DNA: TGTGCCAGCAGTCGGACAGGGGAAGGCGGAAACACCATATATTTT
CDR3: CASSRTGEGGNTIYF

V: TRBV5-4
size: NA
D: NA
J: TRBJ1-1
DNA: TGCGCCAGCAGCCAAGATCACTGGGGCTTGACTGAAGCTTTCTTT
CDR3: CASSQDHWGLTEAFF

V: TRBV6-5
size: NA
D: NA
J: TRBJ1-2
DNA: TGTGCCAGCAGCCTCGACGGTAACTATGGCTACACCTTC
CDR3: CASSLDGNYGYTF

V: TRBV5-4
size: NA
D: TRBD1
J: TRBJ2-7
DNA: TGTGCCAGCAGCCCCTCAACCCCAGACAGGGCGAGCTCCTACGAGCAGTACTTC
CDR3: CASSPSTPDRASSYEQYF

V: TRBV2
size: NA
D: TRBD1
J: TRBJ1-4
DNA: TGTGCCAGCAGTGAAGGGAACAGGGGAGGCTTTAGGATTGCAACTAATGAAAAACTGTTTTTT
CDR3: CASSEGNRGGFRIATNEKLFF